These 22 T cell receptor beta chains were sequenced from one sample in a study of cytomegalovirus exposure and HLA in healthy donors. With 60 Vbeta and 13 Jbeta primers, the PCR was carried out. Measured with immunoSEQ multiplex PCR; TCRdb has only the in-frame clones, and not every one. The data show 110,000 to 150,000 clones, about 78% seen once. Sequencing was performed on PBMCs. The source is a man between 35 and 55 years old in good health and CMV-seropositive.

The chain links TRBV18 to TRBJ2-5; 8 positions match TRBD1. Germline assignment: CDR1 KGHSH and CDR2 LQKENI. V lost 2 bases to trimming and J lost 2 bases; unmatched junction nucleotides: 4. The CDR3 is 15 residues long. In DNA, the CDR3 is TGTGCCAGCTCACCAGGACAGGGTATGCAAGAGACCCAGTACTTC. Its protein is CASSPGQGMQETQYF.

The V gene is TRBV4-1, the J gene TRBJ2-2; D unclear. Between the trimmed V and J ends, which lost 3 bases and 2 bases, there was a span of 10 bases. There are 15 residues in the CDR3. CDR1 and CDR2 (germline): MGHRA, YSYEKL. CDR3 nucleotide sequence: TGCGCCAGCAGCCAGACACCGCTAAACACCGGGGAGCTGTTTTTT. This encodes CASSQTPLNTGELFF.

The rearrangement joins TRBV14 to TRBJ1-2, with D possibly being TRBD1 (5 bases). The V end was cut by 1 base, the J end by 8 bases, with 11 bases between. Germline values: CDR1 SGHDN, CDR2 FVKESK. The CDR3 extends over 13 amino acids. The CDR3 nucleotides read TGTGCCAGCAGCCAAGGGCAGGGAGGCGGCTACACCTTC. Translating it yields CASSQGQGGGYTF. The entire variable domain, with the rest obtained from reference TRBV14 and TRBJ1-2, is as follows: EAGVTQFPSHSVIEKGQTVTLRCDPISGHDNLYWYRRVMGKEIKFLLHFVKESKQDESGMPNNRFLAERTGGTYSTLKVQPAELEDSGVYFCASSQGQGGGYTFGSGTRLTVV.

This chain links TRBV7-2 with TRBJ2-7; perhaps TRBD1 as D (5 bases). Germline CDR1 and CDR2: SGHTA and FQGNSA. V was trimmed by 0 bases and J by 6 bases, leaving 15 bases between them. The CDR3 is made up of 15 amino acids. CDR3 coding DNA: TGTGCCAGCAGCTTAGCAAGGGGCATAGTTAGCGAGCAGTACTTC. It specifies CASSLARGIVSEQYF.

The chain recombines TRBV27 with TRBJ2-5; D call uncertain. The CDR3 extends over 15 amino acids. Per the germline V gene, CDR1 is MNHEY and CDR2 is SMNVEV (reference sequence). V lost 1 base and J lost 5, with 14 bases in between. Here the CDR3 reads CASSLFAGVGETQYF. The CDR3 nucleotides read TGTGCCAGCAGTTTATTTGCCGGAGTCGGGGAGACCCAGTACTTC.

V is TRBV11-2 and J is TRBJ2-3; 7 nucleotides line up with TRBD2. Germline loops: CDR1 SGHAT, CDR2 FQNNGV. This CDR3 is built from 14 residues. The trim removed 4 bases at V and 5 bases at J, leaving 6 bases unmatched. In DNA form, the CDR3 reads TGTGCCAGCAGCTCCAGGGACTATGGAGATACGCAGTATTTT. Translating gives CASSSRDYGDTQYF.

This chain links TRBV28 with TRBJ2-5; 10 positions match TRBD1. Germline CDR1 and CDR2: MDHEN and SYDVKM. The CDR3 contains 18 residues. The J segment lost 2 bases and the V segment lost 3 bases, leaving 12 bases of the junction unmatched. The CDR3 loop is CASSFVLGQGVLQETQYF. The DNA for the CDR3 is TGTGCCAGCAGTTTTGTCCTCGGACAGGGGGTGTTACAAGAGACCCAGTACTTC.

V and J are TRBV5-1 and TRBJ1-1; D gene unclear. The V gene's germline CDR1 is SGHRS and CDR2 YFSETQ. The V end lost 0 bases, the J end lost 0 bases, and 12 bases lay between the germline ends. The CDR3 runs to 16 residues. The CDR3 loop is CASSLAQVWMNTEAFF. The CDR3 DNA reads as TGCGCCAGCAGCTTGGCCCAGGTTTGGATGAACACTGAAGCTTTCTTT.

As concerns this clone: The sample holds other DNA sequences that translate to the same CDR3. The rearrangement uses TRBV7-2 and TRBJ2-3; D is uncertain. The CDR3 loop spans 14 amino acids. V was clipped by 4 bases and J by 1 base, with 9 bases between them. The germline gives CDR1 SGHTA, CDR2 FQGNSA. In DNA form, the CDR3 reads TGTGCCAGCAGCTCGTACTTGCGCACAGATACGCAGTATTTT. Its protein is CASSSYLRTDTQYF.

This chain joins TRBV5-1 and TRBJ2-3, with D maybe TRBD1 (6 bases). Trimming removed 0 bases at V and 4 bases at J, with 6 bases between. There are 13 residues in the CDR3. CDR1 and CDR2 (germline): SGHRS, YFSETQ. The CDR3 loop is CASSLAGADTQYF. CDR3 nucleotides: TGCGCCAGCAGCTTGGCAGGGGCAGATACGCAGTATTTT.

The J gene is TRBJ1-1, the V gene TRBV4-2, with TRBD1 identical over 11 bases. The germline gives CDR1 LGHNA, CDR2 YNFKEQ. V was pared by 1 base and J by 4 bases, with 5 bases of the junction left unmatched. CDR3 length: 16 amino acids. This chain's CDR3 is CASSQAWDRGSTEAFF. Here the CDR3 DNA reads TGTGCCAGCAGCCAAGCTTGGGACAGGGGGAGCACTGAAGCTTTCTTT.

The rearrangement links TRBV13 to TRBJ2-5; no reliable D call. The CDR3 has 10 residues. Germline V CDR1 and CDR2: PRHDT, FYEKMQ (reference sequence). V was clipped by 10 bases and J by 5 bases, with 8 bases between them. For the CDR3, the DNA is TGTGCCACCGAGAGGGAGACCCAGTACTTC. It codes for CATERETQYF.

The J gene is TRBJ1-1, the V gene TRBV6-6; unclear D gene. V shed 7 bases and J shed 1 base, with 10 bases lying between them. Germline lookup yields CDR1 MNHNY and CDR2 SVGAGI (reference sequence). This CDR3 is built from 13 residues. CDR3 nucleotide sequence: TGTGCCAGCAATAACATCCGGAACACTGAAGCTTTCTTT. It specifies CASNNIRNTEAFF.

V gene TRBV7-2 combines with J gene TRBJ1-1, with a possible D match to TRBD1 (6 bases). V was cut by 5 bases and J by 1 base, with 11 bases left in between. The CDR3 consists of 14 residues. Germline V gene lookup returns CDR1 SGHTA and CDR2 FQGNSA. This chain's CDR3 is CASSHRVWNTEAFF. The CDR3 coding sequence is TGTGCCAGCAGCCACAGGGTTTGGAACACTGAAGCTTTCTTT. The full variable domain, rest sourced from reference TRBV7-2 and TRBJ1-1, is GAGVSQSPSNKVTEKGKDVELRCDPISGHTALYWYRQSLGQGLEFLIYFQGNSAPDKSGLPSDRFSAERTGGSVSTLTIQRTQQEDSAVYLCASSHRVWNTEAFFGQGTRLTVV.

The chain has TRBV4-2 and TRBJ1-4; 9 bases are shared with TRBD1. Trimming removed 1 base from V and 7 bases from J; junction bases left unmatched: 4. This CDR3 region has 15 residues. CDR1 and CDR2 (germline): LGHNA, YNFKEQ. CDR3: CASSQVGTGSEKLFF. The DNA of the CDR3 is TGTGCCAGCAGCCAAGTCGGGACAGGGAGTGAAAAACTGTTTTTT.

This clone was observed a few times. The chain employs TRBV7-2 and TRBJ2-7, with 10 bases lining up with TRBD2. This CDR3 region has 15 residues. V dropped 1 base and J dropped 5; count of bases not matched to a gene: 5. CDR1 is SGHTA and CDR2 is FQGNSA in the germline V gene. Written as DNA, the CDR3 is TGTGCCAGCAGCTTAGAGGGACTAGCGTCCCACGAGCAGTACTTC. Translation gives CASSLEGLASHEQYF.

This clone has a handful of counts. This chain uses TRBV10-1 with TRBJ1-1; D remains unclear. Trimming shortened V by 6 bases and J by 3 bases, and 5 bases separated the two germline ends. The germline gives CDR1 WNHNN, CDR2 SYGVQD (reference sequence). The CDR3 totals 11 residues. CDR3 in DNA: TGCGCCAGCAGCGGGTACACTGAAGCTTTCTTT. Amino acid sequence: CASSGYTEAFF.

The chain is built from TRBV5-1 and TRBJ1-2; 11 bases agree with TRBD1. The length of the CDR3 is 18 residues. Germline V gives CDR1 SGHRS, CDR2 YFSETQ. Trimming cost V 0 bases and J 3 bases; bases outside gene matches: 10. CDR3 bases: TGCGCCAGCAGCTTGGCGTGGACAGGGGGCAAGGTACACTATGGCTACACCTTC. Amino acid sequence: CASSLAWTGGKVHYGYTF.

This clone has a single count. As DNA, the CDR3 is TGTGCCAGTAGTAGCGGCTATCGGGGGGGTACCTCCTACGAGCAGTACTTC. Its protein product is CASSSGYRGGTSYEQYF. The chain carries TRBV19 and TRBJ2-7, with 8 nucleotides matching TRBD2. V dropped 4 bases and J dropped 0; count of bases not matched to a gene: 11. This CDR3 has 17 residues. Germline assignment: CDR1 LNHDA and CDR2 SQIVND (reference sequence).

This rearrangement joins TRBV18 to TRBJ2-5; D possibly corresponds to TRBD2 (5 bases). The germline V and J ends were trimmed by 6 bases and 2 bases, with 13 bases remaining between them. The CDR3 runs 14 residues. CDR1 is KGHSH, CDR2 LQKENI, per germline. CDR3 coding DNA: TGTGCCAGCTCCCGGGGTTGGGGTCAAGAGACCCAGTACTTC. This sequence encodes CASSRGWGQETQYF.

The chain carries TRBV18 and TRBJ2-5; D may be TRBD1 (6 bases). Germline V gene lookup returns CDR1 KGHSH and CDR2 LQKENI. This CDR3 has 15 amino acids. Trimming cost V 2 bases and J 7 bases, with 17 bases left between them. CDR3 sequence (DNA): TGTGCCAGCTCACCAAGGAACAGGGAAGCAGGGACCCAGTACTTC. Encoded protein: CASSPRNREAGTQYF.

The chain has TRBV4-2 and TRBJ2-6; a possible D gene is TRBD2 (5 bases). The V gene lost 7 bases and the J gene lost 1 base, with 17 bases spanning the gap. The germline V gene encodes CDR1 LGHNA and CDR2 YNFKEQ. This CDR3 is 17 amino acids long. The CDR3 here is CASTSWTGKSGANVLTF. The CDR3 bases are TGTGCCAGCACCTCATGGACGGGGAAATCTGGGGCCAACGTCCTGACTTTC.